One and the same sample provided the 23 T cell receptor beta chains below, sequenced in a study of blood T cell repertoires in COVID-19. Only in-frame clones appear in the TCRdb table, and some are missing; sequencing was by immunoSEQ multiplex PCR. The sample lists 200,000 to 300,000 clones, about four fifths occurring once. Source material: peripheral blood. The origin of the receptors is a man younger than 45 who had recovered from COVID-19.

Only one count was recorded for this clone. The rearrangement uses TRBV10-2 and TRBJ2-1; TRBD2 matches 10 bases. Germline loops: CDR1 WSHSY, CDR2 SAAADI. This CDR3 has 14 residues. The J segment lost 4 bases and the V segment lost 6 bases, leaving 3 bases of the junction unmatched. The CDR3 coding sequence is TGCGCCAGCAGACTAGCGGGGCAATACAATGAGCAGTTCTTC. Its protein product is CASRLAGQYNEQFF.

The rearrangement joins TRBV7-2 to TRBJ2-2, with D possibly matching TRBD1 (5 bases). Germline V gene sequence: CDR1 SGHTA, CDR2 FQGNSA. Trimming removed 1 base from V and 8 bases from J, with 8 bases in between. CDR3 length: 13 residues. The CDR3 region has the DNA TGTGCCAGCAGCTTAGGGGGCCGGGGGGAGCTGTTTTTT. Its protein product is CASSLGGRGELFF.

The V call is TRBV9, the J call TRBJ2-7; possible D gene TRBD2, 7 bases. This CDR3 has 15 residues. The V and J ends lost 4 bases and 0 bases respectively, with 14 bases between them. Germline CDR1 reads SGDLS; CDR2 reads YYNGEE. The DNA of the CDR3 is TGTGCCAGCAGCCTCGCGGCGGGGGCCTCCTACGAGCAGTACTTC. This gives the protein CASSLAAGASYEQYF. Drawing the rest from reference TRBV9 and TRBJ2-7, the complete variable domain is DSGVTQTPKHLITATGQRVTLRCSPRSGDLSVYWYQQSLDQGLQFLIQYYNGEERAKGNILERFSAQQFPDLHSELNLSSLELGDSALYFCASSLAAGASYEQYFGPGTRLTVT.

CDR3 sequence reads: CASSVAGGNTEAFF. CDR3 nucleotides: TGTGCCAGCAGCGTAGCCGGAGGGAACACTGAAGCTTTCTTT. The chain uses TRBV9 and TRBJ1-1, with D hard to call. Germline values: CDR1 SGDLS, CDR2 YYNGEE. CDR3 size: 14 residues. V lost 0 bases and J 1 base, leaving 7 bases between the germline ends.

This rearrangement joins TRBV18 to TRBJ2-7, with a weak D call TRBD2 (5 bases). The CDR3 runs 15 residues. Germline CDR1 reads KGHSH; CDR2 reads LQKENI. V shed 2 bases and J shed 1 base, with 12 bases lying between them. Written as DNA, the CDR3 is TGTGCCAGCTCACCAGGGAGCGGCGGGTCCTACGAGCAGTACGTC. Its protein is CASSPGSGGSYEQYV.

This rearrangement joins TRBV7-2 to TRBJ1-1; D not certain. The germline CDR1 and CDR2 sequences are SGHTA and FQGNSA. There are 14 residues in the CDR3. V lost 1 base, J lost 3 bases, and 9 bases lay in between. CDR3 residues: CASSLGGPDTEAFF. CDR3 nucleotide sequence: TGTGCCAGCAGCTTAGGTGGCCCAGACACTGAAGCTTTCTTT.

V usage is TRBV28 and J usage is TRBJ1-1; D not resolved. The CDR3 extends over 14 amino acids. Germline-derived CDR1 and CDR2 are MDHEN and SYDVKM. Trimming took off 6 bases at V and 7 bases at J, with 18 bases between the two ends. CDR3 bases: TGTGCCAGCAGCACCAGCACGGCGACATTTGAAGCTTTCTTT. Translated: CASSTSTATFEAFF.

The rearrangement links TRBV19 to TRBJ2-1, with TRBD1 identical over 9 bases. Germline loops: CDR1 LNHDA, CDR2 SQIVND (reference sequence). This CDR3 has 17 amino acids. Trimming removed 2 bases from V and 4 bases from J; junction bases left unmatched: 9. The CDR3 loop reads CASSISPPGQGYNEQFF. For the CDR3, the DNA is TGTGCCAGTAGTATATCCCCTCCGGGACAGGGATACAATGAGCAGTTCTTC. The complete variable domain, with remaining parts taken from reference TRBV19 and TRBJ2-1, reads DGGITQSPKYLFRKEGQNVTLSCEQNLNHDAMYWYRQDPGQGLRLIYYSQIVNDFQKGDIAEGYSVSREKKESFPLTVTSAQKNPTAFYLCASSISPPGQGYNEQFFGPGTRLTVL.

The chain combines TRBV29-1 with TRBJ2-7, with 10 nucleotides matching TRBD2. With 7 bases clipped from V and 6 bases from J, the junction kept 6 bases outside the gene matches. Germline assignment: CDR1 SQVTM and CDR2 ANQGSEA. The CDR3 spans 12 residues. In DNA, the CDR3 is TGCAGCGCGGAGGGACTAGCGAGCGAGCAGTACTTC. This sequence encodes CSAEGLASEQYF.

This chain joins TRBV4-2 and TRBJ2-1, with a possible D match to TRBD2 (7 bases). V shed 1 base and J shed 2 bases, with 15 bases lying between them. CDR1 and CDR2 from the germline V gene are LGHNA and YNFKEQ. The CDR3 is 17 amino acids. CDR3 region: CASSQVSRGGAYNEQFF. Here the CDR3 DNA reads TGTGCCAGCAGCCAAGTTTCGAGGGGGGGAGCCTACAATGAGCAGTTCTTC.

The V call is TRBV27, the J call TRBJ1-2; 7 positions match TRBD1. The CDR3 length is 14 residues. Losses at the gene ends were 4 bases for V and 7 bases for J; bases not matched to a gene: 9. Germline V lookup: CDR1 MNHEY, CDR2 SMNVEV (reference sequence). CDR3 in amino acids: CASSSGTAASGYTF. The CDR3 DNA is TGTGCCAGCAGTTCCGGGACAGCTGCTTCTGGCTACACCTTC.

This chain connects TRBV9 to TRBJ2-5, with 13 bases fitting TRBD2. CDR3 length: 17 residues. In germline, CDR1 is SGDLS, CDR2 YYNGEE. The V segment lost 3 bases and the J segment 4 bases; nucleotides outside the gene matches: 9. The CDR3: CASSATSGGRVSETQYF. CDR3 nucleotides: TGTGCCAGCAGCGCGACTAGCGGGGGGAGAGTGTCAGAGACCCAGTACTTC.

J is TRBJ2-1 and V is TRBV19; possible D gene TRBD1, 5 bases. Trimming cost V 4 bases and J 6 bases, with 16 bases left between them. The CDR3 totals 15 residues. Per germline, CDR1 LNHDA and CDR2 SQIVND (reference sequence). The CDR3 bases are TGTGCCAGTAGTAGTTTCAGGACACCGGCCAATGAGCAGTTCTTC. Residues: CASSSFRTPANEQFF.

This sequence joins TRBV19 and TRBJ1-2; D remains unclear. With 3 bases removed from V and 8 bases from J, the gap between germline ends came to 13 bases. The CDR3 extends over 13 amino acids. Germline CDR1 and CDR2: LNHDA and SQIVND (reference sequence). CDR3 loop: CASSIWESRGYTF. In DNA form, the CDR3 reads TGTGCCAGTAGTATTTGGGAGTCGCGGGGCTACACCTTC.

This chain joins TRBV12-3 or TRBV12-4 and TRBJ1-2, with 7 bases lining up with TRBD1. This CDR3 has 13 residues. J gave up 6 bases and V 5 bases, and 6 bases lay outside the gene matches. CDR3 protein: CASSPLGQDGYTF. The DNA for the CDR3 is TGTGCCAGCAGTCCACTCGGACAGGATGGCTACACCTTC.

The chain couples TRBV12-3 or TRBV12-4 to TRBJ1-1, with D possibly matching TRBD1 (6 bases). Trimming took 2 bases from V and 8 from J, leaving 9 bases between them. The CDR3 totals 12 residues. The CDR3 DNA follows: TGTGCCAGCAGTTTATCGACAGGAGAAGCTTTCTTT. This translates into CASSLSTGEAFF.

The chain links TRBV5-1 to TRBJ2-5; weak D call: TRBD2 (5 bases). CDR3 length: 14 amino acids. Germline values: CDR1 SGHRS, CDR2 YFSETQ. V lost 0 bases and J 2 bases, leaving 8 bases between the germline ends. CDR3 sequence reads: CASSLVTGQETQYF. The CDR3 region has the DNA TGCGCCAGCAGCTTGGTTACGGGACAAGAGACCCAGTACTTC.

The CDR3 region has the DNA TGTGCCACCCCCCGGGGGACAGGCTCAACTAATGAAAAACTGTTTTTT. Its protein is CATPRGTGSTNEKLFF. The V gene is TRBV6-7, the J gene TRBJ1-4; TRBD1 matches at 8 bases. TRBV6-7 is sorted into the ORF group, with uncertain function. The trim removed 10 bases at V and 0 bases at J, leaving 10 bases unmatched. This CDR3 spans 16 amino acids.

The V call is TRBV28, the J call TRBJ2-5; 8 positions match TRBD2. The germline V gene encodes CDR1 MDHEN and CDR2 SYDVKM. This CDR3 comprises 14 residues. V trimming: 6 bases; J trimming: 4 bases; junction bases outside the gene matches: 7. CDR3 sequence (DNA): TGTGCCAGCAGCCTCGGGGGGGTCATAGAGACCCAGTACTTC. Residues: CASSLGGVIETQYF.

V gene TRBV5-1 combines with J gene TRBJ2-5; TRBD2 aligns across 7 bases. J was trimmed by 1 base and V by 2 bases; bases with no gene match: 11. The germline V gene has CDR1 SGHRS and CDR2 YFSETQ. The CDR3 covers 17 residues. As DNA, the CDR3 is TGCGCCAGCAGCTTCGGGTCCAGGGCGGGAGTCCAAGAGACCCAGTACTTC. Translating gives CASSFGSRAGVQETQYF. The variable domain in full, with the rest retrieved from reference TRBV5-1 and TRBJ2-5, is KAGVTQTPRYLIKTRGQQVTLSCSPISGHRSVSWYQQTPGQGLQFLFEYFSETQRNKGNFPGRFSGRQFSNSRSEMNVSTLELGDSALYLCASSFGSRAGVQETQYFGPGTRLLVL.

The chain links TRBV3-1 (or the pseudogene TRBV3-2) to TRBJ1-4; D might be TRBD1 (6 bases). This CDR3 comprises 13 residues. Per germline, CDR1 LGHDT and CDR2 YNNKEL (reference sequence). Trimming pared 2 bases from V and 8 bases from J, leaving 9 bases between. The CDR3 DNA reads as TGTGCCAGCAGCCAATGGGGGCAGGAAAAACTGTTTTTT. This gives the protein CASSQWGQEKLFF.

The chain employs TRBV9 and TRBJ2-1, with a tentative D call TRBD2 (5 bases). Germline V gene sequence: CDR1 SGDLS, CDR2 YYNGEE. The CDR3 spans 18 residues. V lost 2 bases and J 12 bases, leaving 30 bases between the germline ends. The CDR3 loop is CASSVWSSLAPPQDGQFF. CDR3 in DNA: TGTGCCAGCAGCGTGTGGAGTTCCCTAGCTCCCCCGCAGGATGGGCAGTTCTTC.

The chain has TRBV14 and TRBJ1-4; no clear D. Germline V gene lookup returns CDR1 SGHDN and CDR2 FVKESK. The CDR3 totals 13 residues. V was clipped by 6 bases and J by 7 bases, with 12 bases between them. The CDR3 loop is CASSGIAGEKLFF. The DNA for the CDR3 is TGTGCCAGCAGTGGGATCGCGGGTGAAAAACTGTTTTTT.